The sequence of this T cell receptor (beta chain) was determined in a study of radiotherapy plus CTLA-4 blockade in lung cancer. Regarding the study as a whole: Early clonal dynamics of blood T cells, together with interferon-beta, were reported as the best response predictor. Once radiotherapy plus ipilimumab had been given, TCR clones derived from tumor expanded in blood.

Of note for this clone: What it recognizes is unknown.

Germline V gives CDR1 LNHDA, CDR2 SQIVND (reference sequence). The CDR3 loop spans 14 amino acids. The V and J ends lost 1 base and 7 bases respectively, with 11 bases between them. Here immunoSEQ multiplex PCR was the method, and the copy in TCRdb shows in-frame clones only, minus some. Among approximately 94,000 clones listed, about four fifths were seen once. Here the sequenced sample was peripheral blood, taken from a patient treated with radiotherapy plus ipilimumab. The chain employs TRBV19 and TRBJ1-5, with D uncertain. The clonotype originates from a human donor with non-small cell lung cancer that progressed on radiotherapy plus ipilimumab. CDR3 sequence reads: CASSIVGRHQPQHF. As DNA, the CDR3 is TGTGCCAGTAGTATAGTTGGGAGGCACCAGCCCCAGCATTTT.